One sample yielded the 5 T cell receptor beta chains listed below, sequenced in a study of a mutant IDH1 vaccine in newly diagnosed glioma. The time point is: week 5, during vaccination. Mutant IDH1 20-mer peptide, at 300 ug, made up each vaccine dose, with topical imiquimod. No antigen has been identified for these receptors. The repertoire was sequenced with immunoSEQ multiplex PCR; TCRdb's copy has only in-frame clones and lacks some. The sample shows approximately 76,000 clones, roughly nine tenths of them seen only once. The sequences come from PBMCs, collected from a glioma patient whose treatment included an IDH1 peptide vaccine. These receptors originate from a woman aged 45 to 65 with glioma.

As DNA, the CDR3 is TGCGCCAGCAGCGGCGAGCACACTGAAGCTTTCTTT. Amino acid sequence: CASSGEHTEAFF. The gene calls are TRBV5-1 and TRBJ1-1; D call uncertain. Germline CDR1 is SGHRS and CDR2 is YFSETQ. V was pared by 4 bases and J by 3 bases, with 7 bases between. This CDR3 is built from 12 residues.

This chain joins TRBV7-9 and TRBJ1-3; D is unresolved. The CDR3 extends over 16 amino acids. CDR1 is SEHNR and CDR2 is FQNEAQ in the germline V gene (reference sequence). The V and J ends lost 1 base and 0 bases respectively, with 10 bases between them. The CDR3 spells CASSLERYTSGNTIYF. The DNA for the CDR3 is TGTGCCAGCAGCTTAGAGAGGTATACCTCTGGAAACACCATATATTTT. Combining the CDR3 with reference TRBV7-9 and TRBJ1-3 gives the whole variable domain DTGVSQNPRHKITKRGQNVTFRCDPISEHNRLYWYRQTLGQGPEFLTYFQNEAQLEKSRLLSDRFSAERPKGSFSTLEIQRTEQGDSAMYLCASSLERYTSGNTIYFGEGSWLTVV.

This clone was seen once. V usage is TRBV4-1 and J usage is TRBJ2-7; TRBD1 agrees at 7 bases. V trimming: 3 bases; J trimming: 2 bases; junction bases outside the gene matches: 7. In germline, CDR1 is MGHRA, CDR2 YSYEKL. The CDR3 is made up of 15 amino acids. The CDR3 is CASSHRGGPPYEQYF. The CDR3 DNA reads TGCGCCAGCAGCCATAGAGGGGGCCCTCCCTACGAGCAGTACTTC.

The rearrangement links TRBV7-9 to TRBJ2-3, with 10 bases that match TRBD2. Germline V gene sequence: CDR1 SEHNR, CDR2 FQNEAQ (reference sequence). J was trimmed by 8 bases and V by 5 bases; bases with no gene match: 16. The CDR3 totals 17 residues. Here the CDR3 DNA reads TGTGCCAGCAGCCCCTTGGGATTTAGCGGGAGGCCGGGTACGCAGTATTTT. Amino acids: CASSPLGFSGRPGTQYF. Using reference TRBV7-9 and TRBJ2-3 for the parts outside the CDR3, the full variable domain is DTGVSQNPRHKITKRGQNVTFRCDPISEHNRLYWYRQTLGQGPEFLTYFQNEAQLEKSRLLSDRFSAERPKGSFSTLEIQRTEQGDSAMYLCASSPLGFSGRPGTQYFGPGTRLTVL.

The chain uses TRBV9 and TRBJ2-3; 8 positions match TRBD2. The germline V gene has CDR1 SGDLS and CDR2 YYNGEE. The ends lost 0 bases at V and 6 bases at J; junction bases unmatched: 9. The CDR3 has 16 amino acids. For the CDR3, the DNA is TGTGCCAGCAGCGTAGGGTCGGGAGCGGGGGTGGATACGCAGTATTTT. Translating gives CASSVGSGAGVDTQYF.